Each of the 14 T cell receptor beta chains below was sequenced from the same sample in a study of cytomegalovirus exposure and HLA in healthy donors. The PCR was carried out with 60 Vbeta primers and 13 Jbeta primers. Sequenced by immunoSEQ multiplex PCR; TCRdb stores in-frame clones only, minus some. The sample lists 130,000 to 150,000 clones, about 75% occurring once. Sequencing was carried out using PBMCs. These receptors were taken from a male donor in good health and CMV-seronegative.

This chain links TRBV27 with TRBJ2-5, with 7 bases aligning to TRBD2. The germline V gene has CDR1 MNHEY and CDR2 SMNVEV (reference sequence). Losses at the gene ends were 6 bases for V and 5 bases for J; bases not matched to a gene: 12. CDR3 size: 15 residues. CDR3 residues: CASRQRAGLAETQYF. In DNA form, the CDR3 reads TGTGCCAGCAGGCAAAGAGCGGGACTCGCGGAGACCCAGTACTTC.

CDR3 sequence reads: CASSYRGQGVYEQYF. For the CDR3, the DNA is TGTGCCAGCAGTTATCGGGGACAGGGAGTCTACGAGCAGTACTTC. J is TRBJ2-7 and V is TRBV6-5; 9 bases align to TRBD1. Germline CDR1 and CDR2: MNHEY and SVGAGI. There are 15 residues in the CDR3. V dropped 3 bases and J dropped 3; count of bases not matched to a gene: 6.

The chain links TRBV6-5 to TRBJ2-2; 9 bases agree with TRBD1. The V gene end was trimmed by 5 bases and the J gene end by 8 bases; junction bases not matched to a gene: 6. Germline loops: CDR1 MNHEY, CDR2 SVGAGI. CDR3 length: 14 residues. The CDR3 DNA follows: TGTGCCAGCAGTGGATCCGGGACAGGGGGGGAGCTGTTTTTT. It specifies CASSGSGTGGELFF.

The chain has TRBV5-5 and TRBJ2-1, with 10 bases fitting TRBD2. Losses at the gene ends were 2 bases for V and 7 bases for J; bases not matched to a gene: 3. This CDR3 has 14 residues. CDR1 SGHKS and CDR2 YYEKEE come from the germline V gene (reference sequence). The DNA of the CDR3 is TGTGCCAGCAGCTTAGAGCGGGGGGGTAATGAGCAGTTCTTC. Protein sequence: CASSLERGGNEQFF. Drawing the rest from reference TRBV5-5 and TRBJ2-1, the complete variable domain is DAGVTQSPTHLIKTRGQQVTLRCSPISGHKSVSWYQQVLGQGPQFIFQYYEKEERGRGNFPDRFSARQFPNYSSELNVNALLLGDSALYLCASSLERGGNEQFFGPGTRLTVL.

The rearrangement uses TRBV6-5 and TRBJ1-1; the match to TRBD1 covers 7 bases. The CDR3 contains 16 residues. Germline V gives CDR1 MNHEY, CDR2 SVGAGI. Trimming at V came to 2 bases and at J to 1 base, leaving 7 bases not matched to a gene. CDR3 DNA sequence: TGTGCCAGCAGTTACAGTTCGCCAGGGGGGAACACTGAAGCTTTCTTT. It translates to CASSYSSPGGNTEAFF.

Written as DNA, the CDR3 is TGTGCCACCAAAACAGTGAACACTGAAGCTTTCTTT. Translated: CATKTVNTEAFF. The chain is built from TRBV15 and TRBJ1-1; unclear D gene. CDR1 is LNHNV and CDR2 is YYDKDF in the germline V gene (reference sequence). The CDR3 totals 12 residues. Trimming shortened V by 7 bases and J by 0 bases, and 6 bases separated the two germline ends.

This CDR3 is CARSLQGDHNYGYTF. The CDR3, as DNA: TGTGCCAGAAGCTTACAGGGGGACCATAACTATGGCTACACCTTC. The chain combines TRBV5-3 with TRBJ1-2; 8 positions agree with TRBD1. TRBV5-3 is an ORF for which the function is uncertain. V lost 2 bases, J lost 1 base, and 4 bases stayed unmatched. The CDR3 runs 15 residues.

In DNA form, the CDR3 reads TGTGCCAGCAGTGACTCGTATGGAGGACTAGCGGAGGGGGGTGAGCAGTTCTTC. This codes for CASSDSYGGLAEGGEQFF. The chain links TRBV6-4 to TRBJ2-1; 10 bases align to TRBD2. V lost 0 bases to trimming and J lost 9 bases; unmatched junction nucleotides: 14. This CDR3 spans 18 amino acids. The germline CDR1 and CDR2 sequences are MRHNA and SNTAGT.

This clone was seen a few times. The gene calls are TRBV7-2 and TRBJ2-1; TRBD2 matches 9 bases. The CDR3 is made up of 16 amino acids. Trimming took 2 bases from V and 6 from J; bases not matched to a gene: 8. Germline V CDR1 and CDR2: SGHTA, FQGNSA. DNA of the CDR3: TGTGCCAGCAGCTTAAGTTGGCTAGCGGGGCGCAATGAGCAGTTCTTC. Translation gives CASSLSWLAGRNEQFF.

This clone has just one count. The genes are TRBV28 and TRBJ2-7; the match to TRBD2 covers 11 bases. J lost 3 bases, V lost 5 bases, and 9 bases had no gene match. Germline CDR1 and CDR2: MDHEN and SYDVKM. This CDR3 is 16 amino acids long. The DNA for the CDR3 is TGTGCCAGCAGTCTAGCGGGGGGCCTCGGGCACTACGAGCAGTACTTC. It yields the protein CASSLAGGLGHYEQYF.

The genes are TRBV30 and TRBJ2-3; D remains ambiguous. The CDR3 runs 12 residues. The V and J ends lost 3 bases and 0 bases respectively, with 4 bases between them. Germline loops: CDR1 GTSNPN, CDR2 SVGIG (reference sequence). The CDR3 protein is CAWSGSTDTQYF. DNA of the CDR3: TGTGCCTGGAGCGGGAGCACAGATACGCAGTATTTT.

The rearrangement links TRBV19 to TRBJ2-3; 11 bases agree with TRBD2. From germline, CDR1 is LNHDA and CDR2 SQIVND (reference sequence). The CDR3 has 15 residues. V was clipped by 5 bases and J by 1 base; unmatched bases: 2. In DNA form, the CDR3 reads TGTGCCAGTAGTTATAGCGGGGGGGGCACAGATACGCAGTATTTT. It is translated as CASSYSGGGTDTQYF.

This chain connects TRBV4-3 to TRBJ2-1, with no clear D. Between the trimmed V and J ends, which lost 1 base and 8 bases, there was a span of 9 bases. The CDR3 totals 13 residues. The germline V gene has CDR1 LGHNA and CDR2 YSLEER. This CDR3 is CASSQAQYHEQFF. The CDR3 bases are TGCGCCAGCAGCCAAGCTCAGTACCATGAGCAGTTCTTC.

The chain uses TRBV6-1 and TRBJ1-1; 7 positions agree with TRBD1. Per the germline V gene, CDR1 is MNHNS and CDR2 is SASEGT. The ends lost 0 bases at V and 1 base at J; junction bases unmatched: 2. The CDR3 spans 15 residues. Here the CDR3 DNA reads TGTGCCAGCAGTGAAGCCCGGACAGGGAACACTGAAGCTTTCTTT. Residues: CASSEARTGNTEAFF.